This TCR beta chain stems from a study of shared clonotypes between healthy human individuals. Across the study: A couple of female and a few male donors aged 18 to 49 were enrolled.

There are 13 residues in the CDR3. Trimming removed 5 bases from V and 5 bases from J, with 12 bases in between. CDR1 and CDR2 from the germline V gene are MNHEY and SMNVEV (reference sequence). TCRdb keeps only in-frame clones here, not all; method: immunoSEQ multiplex PCR. Among over a million clones listed, roughly 96% were seen once. The TCR originated in a man younger than 45 in good health. The sequenced material came from naive CD4+ T cells sorted from blood. As for subset: CD45RA+ positively selected. The J gene is TRBJ2-5, the V gene TRBV27; D could derive from TRBD1 or TRBD2 (5 bases each). The CDR3 DNA is TGTGCCAGCAGTGAGGCCGGGACGGAGACCCAGTACTTC. It translates to CASSEAGTETQYF.